This T cell receptor beta chain stems from a study of metastatic and nonmetastatic thyroid tumors (dated by TCRdb to between 2020 and 2021). For the wider study: Repertoires from peripheral blood and from tumor or nodule tissue samples of malignant and benign thyroid patients were compared.

No patient had received any treatment before thyroid surgery. Using T-cell receptor beta sequencing, the study looked back at clinical samples from patients collected from about 2011 to 2018. This clone was detected ten times or more. Its antigen is unknown. Nothing much larger sits one base from this clone, and base qualities are not available. Library construction relied on PCR. Sequencer: Illumina HiSeq 4000. The TCR beta-chain CDR3 region of each patient was profiled by high-throughput sequencing. On the authors' methods: CDR3 differences across clinicopathological groups were used to build a classifier for discriminating distant-metastatic papillary thyroid cancer patients. The Shannon index was used to measure repertoire diversity, and the Morisita-Horn index was used to measure how similar tumor and blood repertoires were. TCRdb's own reprocessing of the public reads used fastp at Q25 and MiXCR and kept productive beta chains. The V and J calls follow TCRdb's processing rather than the paper's. This sample comprises some 84,000 clones, around 7.8% of them detected only once. The ten biggest clones cover 8.8% of the sample.

The germline V gene (reference sequence) yields DFQATT for CDR1 and SNEGSKA for CDR2. At the junction V is shortened by 0 bases and J by 16 bases, with 12 bases in between. Its CDR3 holds 11 amino acids, cysteine through phenylalanine. The DNA shown is the 33-base CDR3, in frame from base 1. The investigation overall reported the following: TCR beta diversity was reported as significantly higher in malignant tumors than in benign nodules, in both blood and tumor samples.

The sample consisted of blood. The sequence joins TRBV20-1 to TRBJ1-4, with the D gene not confidently named. The clonotype was recovered from a female donor with papillary thyroid cancer or a benign thyroid nodule (not recorded which). Some clones in this sample may be carry-over from other donors' samples. The DNA sequence is as follows: TGCAGTGCTAGAGAGGGTCCCCTGGGGTTTTTT. Its protein reads: CSAREGPLGFF.